The next 8 T cell receptor beta chains were all read from a single sample in a study of cytomegalovirus exposure and HLA in healthy donors. 60 Vbeta and 13 Jbeta primers were used in PCR. The data were produced by immunoSEQ multiplex PCR, yet TCRdb's version contains in-frame clones alone and is incomplete. The sample lists about 160,000 clones; roughly 77% were seen once. The sample was PBMCs. These receptor sequences come from a man aged 30 to 45 in good health and CMV-seropositive.

The chain combines TRBV5-1 with TRBJ2-2; D call uncertain. The CDR3 runs 13 residues. Trimming cost V 0 bases and J 6 bases, with 6 bases left between them. Per the germline V gene, CDR1 is SGHRS and CDR2 is YFSETQ. The CDR3 protein is CASSLVPSGELFF. CDR3 sequence (DNA): TGCGCCAGCAGCTTGGTCCCCTCCGGGGAGCTGTTTTTT.

The rearrangement links TRBV12-5 to TRBJ2-7; D gene unclear. Trimming shortened V by 2 bases and J by 2 bases, and 16 bases separated the two germline ends. Germline V lookup: CDR1 LGHNT, CDR2 FRNRAP. The CDR3 has 16 amino acids. The CDR3 spells CASGLPGSGEAYEQYF. In DNA form, the CDR3 reads TGTGCTAGTGGTTTGCCCGGTAGTGGAGAAGCCTACGAGCAGTACTTC.

This chain joins TRBV30 and TRBJ1-6, with 8 bases identical to TRBD1. V lost 5 bases and J lost 9; bases outside the gene matches: 15. Per germline, CDR1 GTSNPN and CDR2 SVGIG (reference sequence). There are 16 residues in the CDR3. The CDR3: CAWSHIPGQGGSPLHF. In DNA form, the CDR3 reads TGTGCCTGGTCTCACATCCCCGGACAGGGAGGTTCACCCCTCCACTTT.

The V call is TRBV2, the J call TRBJ1-2, with D perhaps TRBD1 (6 bases). Germline V lookup: CDR1 SNHLY, CDR2 FYNNEI. The CDR3 is 14 residues long. The ends were cut back, 8 bases at V and 8 bases at J, with 21 bases in the middle. Written as DNA, the CDR3 is TGTGCCAGCTGGGGGGGGGCATTCCGAGGGGGCTACACCTTC. Translation gives CASWGGAFRGGYTF.

The chain couples TRBV10-3 to TRBJ1-2; D ambiguous. Germline CDR1 reads ENHRY; CDR2 reads SYGVKD. The CDR3 has 14 amino acids. With 6 bases removed from V and 2 bases from J, the gap between germline ends came to 13 bases. CDR3 DNA: TGTGCCATCAGGGAGGTAGACTCCAACTATGGCTACACCTTC. Amino acid sequence: CAIREVDSNYGYTF.

The V call is TRBV4-2, the J call TRBJ2-1, with TRBD2 matching over 9 bases. The CDR3 sequence is 14 residues long. Germline V gene data show CDR1 as LGHNA and CDR2 as YNFKEQ. With 4 bases clipped from V and 7 bases from J, the junction kept 5 bases outside the gene matches. The CDR3 loop reads CASSPAGGQNEQFF. The CDR3 coding sequence is TGTGCCAGCAGCCCAGCGGGGGGACAAAATGAGCAGTTCTTC.

The chain couples TRBV7-6 to TRBJ2-5; no firm D call. Per germline, CDR1 SGHVS and CDR2 FNYEAQ. Trimming took 4 bases from V and 3 from J, leaving 9 bases between them. CDR3 length equals 13 residues. CDR3 sequence (DNA): TGTGCCAGCAGCTCCCGAGTCAAAGAGACCCAGTACTTC. Translated: CASSSRVKETQYF.

This clone was recorded a few times. This rearrangement joins TRBV2 to TRBJ2-2; TRBD2 aligns across 8 bases. V lost 7 bases and J lost 1; bases outside the gene matches: 11. This CDR3 comprises 17 residues. CDR1 SNHLY and CDR2 FYNNEI come from the germline V gene. The CDR3 nucleotides are TGTGCCAGCAACAGAGGGGCGGGGGGAAGGAACACCGGGGAGCTGTTTTTT. Amino acid sequence: CASNRGAGGRNTGELFF.